Listed below are T cell receptor beta chains from one sample, sequenced in a study of cytotoxic CD8 clonotypes in ibrutinib-treated CLL. The table came from immunoSEQ multiplex PCR; TCRdb's copy has only in-frame clones and leaves some out. The sample has some 43,000 clones; roughly 76% are singletons. The sequenced sample was PBMCs, obtained after 12 months of ibrutinib treatment. The source of these receptors is a human donor with chronic lymphocytic leukemia. CDR3s include the opening cysteine and the closing phenylalanine or tryptophan. A D gene is named only where the DNA matches it firmly. Not all rows give a size; the values are once, few, many and, for expanded clones, a class.

v_gene: TRBV5-5
d_gene: NA
abundance: few
j_gene: TRBJ2-7
CDR3aa: CASSLFRGYEQYF
CDR3nt: TGTGCCAGCAGCTTGTTTCGGGGCTACGAGCAGTACTTC

v_gene: TRBV6-6
d_gene: NA
abundance: NA
j_gene: TRBJ1-1
CDR3aa: CASTLQGRNTEAFF
CDR3nt: TGTGCCAGCACCTTGCAGGGGCGGAACACTGAAGCTTTCTTT

v_gene: TRBV7-8
d_gene: TRBD1
abundance: NA
j_gene: TRBJ1-2
CDR3aa: CASSLATGTYGYTF
CDR3nt: TGTGCCAGCAGCTTAGCGACAGGGACTTATGGCTACACCTTC

v_gene: TRBV7-2
d_gene: TRBD2
abundance: NA
j_gene: TRBJ2-1
CDR3aa: CASSLERRSGARDEQFF
CDR3nt: TGTGCCAGCAGCTTAGAAAGACGCAGCGGGGCAAGAGATGAGCAGTTCTTC

v_gene: TRBV13
d_gene: NA
abundance: NA
j_gene: TRBJ2-6
CDR3aa: CASSLRTVAGANVLTF
CDR3nt: TGTGCCAGCAGCTTAAGGACGGTGGCTGGGGCCAACGTCCTGACTTTC

v_gene: TRBV18
d_gene: TRBD1
abundance: NA
j_gene: TRBJ1-5
CDR3aa: CASSHGGGTGYSNQPQHF
CDR3nt: TGTGCCAGCTCCCACGGCGGGGGGACAGGGTATAGCAATCAGCCCCAGCATTTT

v_gene: TRBV2
d_gene: NA
abundance: NA
j_gene: TRBJ2-5
CDR3aa: CASSEGETQYF
CDR3nt: TGTGCCAGCAGTGAAGGAGAGACCCAGTACTTC

v_gene: TRBV7-3
d_gene: TRBD1
abundance: NA
j_gene: TRBJ1-1
CDR3aa: CASSSQTGRRALTEAFF
CDR3nt: TGTGCCAGCAGCTCTCAGACAGGGAGAAGAGCCCTCACTGAAGCTTTCTTT

v_gene: TRBV9
d_gene: NA
abundance: NA
j_gene: TRBJ1-1
CDR3aa: CASSVSGNTEAFF
CDR3nt: TGTGCCAGCAGCGTATCAGGGAACACTGAAGCTTTCTTT

v_gene: TRBV30
d_gene: NA
abundance: NA
j_gene: TRBJ2-3
CDR3aa: CAWSGGGTDTQYF
CDR3nt: TGTGCCTGGAGTGGGGGGGGCACAGATACGCAGTATTTT

v_gene: TRBV7-2
d_gene: NA
abundance: NA
j_gene: TRBJ2-2
CDR3aa: CASTPRTVMNTGELFF
CDR3nt: TGTGCCAGCACCCCCAGGACAGTTATGAACACCGGGGAGCTGTTTTTT

v_gene: TRBV30
d_gene: TRBD1
abundance: NA
j_gene: TRBJ1-1
CDR3aa: CAWSARQGLHTEAFF
CDR3nt: TGTGCCTGGAGTGCTAGACAGGGGTTGCACACTGAAGCTTTCTTT

v_gene: TRBV28
d_gene: NA
abundance: NA
j_gene: TRBJ1-6
CDR3aa: CASSRTAQRVSPLHF
CDR3nt: TGTGCCAGCAGCAGGACAGCCCAACGAGTTTCACCCCTCCACTTT

v_gene: TRBV6-5
d_gene: NA
abundance: NA
j_gene: TRBJ1-5
CDR3aa: CASSRGGLGNQPQHF
CDR3nt: TGTGCCAGCAGTAGGGGGGGGCTGGGAAATCAGCCCCAGCATTTT

v_gene: TRBV29-1
d_gene: TRBD1
abundance: NA
j_gene: TRBJ1-4
CDR3aa: CSVGGNLGQLNEKLFF
CDR3nt: TGCAGCGTGGGCGGCAACCTGGGACAGCTTAATGAAAAACTGTTTTTT

v_gene: TRBV9
d_gene: NA
abundance: NA
j_gene: TRBJ1-4
CDR3aa: CASSQPNEKLFF
CDR3nt: TGTGCCAGCAGCCAGCCTAATGAAAAACTGTTTTTT

v_gene: TRBV2
d_gene: NA
abundance: NA
j_gene: TRBJ1-6
CDR3aa: CASSPTGTRNSPLHF
CDR3nt: TGTGCCAGCAGTCCAACAGGGACCAGGAATTCACCCCTCCACTTT

v_gene: TRBV6-6
d_gene: NA
abundance: few
j_gene: TRBJ2-3
CDR3aa: CASSSSDTQYF
CDR3nt: TGTGCCAGCTCAAGTTCGGATACGCAGTATTTT

v_gene: TRBV15
d_gene: NA
abundance: NA
j_gene: TRBJ1-5
CDR3aa: CATSSGAGNNQPQHF
CDR3nt: TGTGCCACCTCCTCAGGAGCGGGGAACAATCAGCCCCAGCATTTT

v_gene: TRBV18
d_gene: NA
abundance: NA
j_gene: TRBJ1-2
CDR3aa: CASSPLFGRYTF
CDR3nt: TGTGCCAGCTCACCACTCTTTGGTCGCTACACCTTC

v_gene: TRBV27
d_gene: NA
abundance: few
j_gene: TRBJ2-3
CDR3aa: CASSFAGPDTQYF
CDR3nt: TGTGCCAGCAGTTTCGCCGGGCCAGATACGCAGTATTTT

v_gene: TRBV5-1
d_gene: TRBD1
abundance: NA
j_gene: TRBJ2-7
CDR3aa: CASSLGQGASEQYF
CDR3nt: TGCGCCAGCAGCTTGGGACAGGGGGCGTCAGAGCAGTACTTC

v_gene: TRBV5-1
d_gene: TRBD1
abundance: NA
j_gene: TRBJ1-1
CDR3aa: CASSLARDRADTEAFF
CDR3nt: TGCGCCAGCAGCTTGGCCCGGGACAGGGCCGACACTGAAGCTTTCTTT

v_gene: TRBV6-1
d_gene: NA
abundance: NA
j_gene: TRBJ1-1
CDR3aa: CASSPWRGENTEAFF
CDR3nt: TGTGCCAGCAGTCCCTGGCGGGGCGAGAACACTGAAGCTTTCTTT

v_gene: TRBV15
d_gene: NA
abundance: NA
j_gene: TRBJ1-3
CDR3aa: CATSRDSPLSGNTIYF
CDR3nt: TGTGCCACCAGCAGAGATAGCCCTCTCTCTGGAAACACCATATATTTT

v_gene: TRBV29-1
d_gene: NA
abundance: NA
j_gene: TRBJ2-7
CDR3aa: CSVLSRGGSYEQYF
CDR3nt: TGCAGCGTATTAAGTAGAGGGGGGTCCTACGAGCAGTACTTC

v_gene: TRBV6-1
d_gene: NA
abundance: few
j_gene: TRBJ1-2
CDR3aa: CASSARGFLDGYTF
CDR3nt: TGTGCCAGCAGCGCTCGAGGCTTTCTGGATGGCTACACCTTC

v_gene: TRBV11-2
d_gene: NA
abundance: NA
j_gene: TRBJ2-5
CDR3aa: CASSLGVFGETQYF
CDR3nt: TGTGCCAGCAGCTTAGGGGTTTTCGGTGAGACCCAGTACTTC

v_gene: TRBV14
d_gene: TRBD1
abundance: NA
j_gene: TRBJ2-2
CDR3aa: CASSQDMGTGTNTGELFF
CDR3nt: TGTGCCAGCAGCCAAGATATGGGGACAGGGACGAACACCGGGGAGCTGTTTTTT

v_gene: TRBV5-6
d_gene: TRBD1
abundance: NA
j_gene: TRBJ1-5
CDR3aa: CASSLDSDRASYSNQPQHF
CDR3nt: TGTGCCAGCAGCTTGGATTCGGACAGGGCCTCTTATAGCAATCAGCCCCAGCATTTT

v_gene: TRBV7-8
d_gene: NA
abundance: NA
j_gene: TRBJ2-6
CDR3aa: CASSLAAANVLTF
CDR3nt: TGTGCCAGCAGCTTAGCGGCAGCCAACGTCCTGACTTTC

v_gene: TRBV11-2
d_gene: NA
abundance: NA
j_gene: TRBJ2-1
CDR3aa: CASSLRAGSAYNEQFF
CDR3nt: TGTGCCAGCAGCTTGCGAGCGGGTTCGGCTTACAATGAGCAGTTCTTC

v_gene: TRBV5-1
d_gene: TRBD1
abundance: NA
j_gene: TRBJ1-1
CDR3aa: CASSLPEQGAGWTEAFF
CDR3nt: TGCGCCAGCAGCTTGCCCGAACAGGGGGCCGGTTGGACTGAAGCTTTCTTT

v_gene: TRBV28
d_gene: TRBD2
abundance: NA
j_gene: TRBJ2-7
CDR3aa: CASSPPGAGGYEQYF
CDR3nt: TGTGCCAGCAGTCCCCCAGGGGCGGGGGGTTACGAGCAGTACTTC

v_gene: TRBV29-1
d_gene: TRBD1
abundance: NA
j_gene: TRBJ2-2
CDR3aa: CSGRDRVDTGELFF
CDR3nt: TGCAGCGGCAGAGACAGGGTGGACACCGGGGAGCTGTTTTTT

v_gene: TRBV5-1
d_gene: TRBD1
abundance: few
j_gene: TRBJ1-4
CDR3aa: CASSRTPGQGKNEKLFF
CDR3nt: TGCGCCAGCAGCCGAACCCCGGGACAGGGGAAGAATGAAAAACTGTTTTTT

v_gene: TRBV5-1
d_gene: TRBD1
abundance: NA
j_gene: TRBJ1-1
CDR3aa: CASSWGQANTEAFF
CDR3nt: TGCGCCAGCAGCTGGGGACAGGCGAACACTGAAGCTTTCTTT

v_gene: TRBV18
d_gene: TRBD2
abundance: NA
j_gene: TRBJ2-1
CDR3aa: CASSPPSGGIYNEQFF
CDR3nt: TGTGCCAGCTCACCACCTAGCGGGGGGATCTACAATGAGCAGTTCTTC

v_gene: TRBV6-1
d_gene: TRBD1
abundance: NA
j_gene: TRBJ2-7
CDR3aa: CASSAGTGGGEQYF
CDR3nt: TGTGCCAGCAGTGCCGGGACAGGGGGAGGTGAGCAGTACTTC

v_gene: TRBV6-4
d_gene: NA
abundance: few
j_gene: TRBJ1-1
CDR3aa: CASSRNMNTEAFF
CDR3nt: TGTGCCAGCAGTAGGAACATGAACACTGAAGCTTTCTTT

v_gene: TRBV19
d_gene: TRBD2
abundance: NA
j_gene: TRBJ2-1
CDR3aa: CASSIGGAGLPNEQFF
CDR3nt: TGTGCCAGTAGTATCGGGGGGGCAGGGCTCCCCAATGAGCAGTTCTTC

v_gene: TRBV6-5
d_gene: NA
abundance: NA
j_gene: TRBJ1-1
CDR3aa: CASSYTAMNTEAFF
CDR3nt: TGTGCCAGCAGTTACACAGCTATGAACACTGAAGCTTTCTTT

v_gene: TRBV30
d_gene: NA
abundance: NA
j_gene: TRBJ2-6
CDR3aa: CAWSTGTMRFGANVLTF
CDR3nt: TGTGCCTGGAGTACTGGCACCATGCGTTTTGGGGCCAACGTCCTGACTTTC

v_gene: TRBV4-1
d_gene: TRBD2
abundance: NA
j_gene: TRBJ2-5
CDR3aa: CASSQVVGPELAGEETQYF
CDR3nt: TGCGCCAGCAGCCAAGTGGTGGGTCCCGAACTAGCGGGGGAAGAGACCCAGTACTTC

v_gene: TRBV19
d_gene: NA
abundance: few
j_gene: TRBJ1-2
CDR3aa: CASSTRGGGANYGYTF
CDR3nt: TGTGCCAGTAGTACCAGAGGGGGGGGTGCTAACTATGGCTACACCTTC

v_gene: TRBV2
d_gene: NA
abundance: few
j_gene: TRBJ2-1
CDR3aa: CASSPWGAAAEQFF
CDR3nt: TGTGCCAGCAGCCCGTGGGGGGCCGCTGCTGAGCAGTTCTTC

v_gene: TRBV7-2
d_gene: NA
abundance: NA
j_gene: TRBJ2-3
CDR3aa: CASSLATQYF
CDR3nt: TGTGCCAGCAGCTTAGCGACGCAGTATTTT

v_gene: TRBV7-8
d_gene: NA
abundance: NA
j_gene: TRBJ1-6
CDR3aa: CASSWVGATENSPLHF
CDR3nt: TGTGCCAGCAGCTGGGTGGGGGCCACAGAGAATTCACCCCTCCACTTT

v_gene: TRBV28
d_gene: TRBD1
abundance: NA
j_gene: TRBJ1-3
CDR3aa: CASRTGVDTIYF
CDR3nt: TGTGCCAGCAGGACAGGGGTTGACACCATATATTTT

v_gene: TRBV7-8
d_gene: TRBD1
abundance: NA
j_gene: TRBJ2-7
CDR3aa: CASSRDRFNEQYF
CDR3nt: TGTGCCAGCAGCAGGGACAGGTTTAATGAGCAGTACTTC

v_gene: TRBV5-6
d_gene: TRBD1
abundance: NA
j_gene: TRBJ1-4
CDR3aa: CASTKGADPTNEKLFF
CDR3nt: TGTGCCAGCACCAAGGGGGCGGACCCAACTAATGAAAAACTGTTTTTT

v_gene: TRBV28
d_gene: NA
abundance: NA
j_gene: TRBJ1-5
CDR3aa: CASLQGQMGSQPQHF
CDR3nt: TGTGCCAGCTTACAAGGACAGATGGGTAGTCAGCCCCAGCATTTT

v_gene: TRBV29-1
d_gene: NA
abundance: NA
j_gene: TRBJ1-1
CDR3aa: CSVDTGKNTEAFF
CDR3nt: TGCAGCGTTGACACCGGGAAAAACACTGAAGCTTTCTTT

v_gene: TRBV7-8
d_gene: NA
abundance: NA
j_gene: TRBJ1-5
CDR3aa: CASSSWDAGNQPQHF
CDR3nt: TGTGCCAGCAGCTCGTGGGACGCTGGCAATCAGCCCCAGCATTTT